This T cell receptor (beta chain) was retrieved from a study of cytomegalovirus exposure and HLA in healthy donors. Study-level points and caveats: The presence/absence work took it that sequencing depth was about the same across donors.

PCR primers comprised 60 Vbeta and 13 Jbeta primers. The assay was immunoSEQ multiplex PCR, and TCRdb's table has in-frame clones only and misses some. The sample lists about 110,000 clones; 55% to 65% were seen once. Trimming shortened V by 2 bases and J by 4 bases, and 6 bases separated the two germline ends. Per the germline V gene, CDR1 is MNHNS and CDR2 is SASEGT. This CDR3 is 13 amino acids long. In regard to this clone: What it binds is unknown.

Sequencing input: PBMCs. The chain recombines TRBV6-1 with TRBJ1-5, with D hard to call. This TCR was recovered from a man aged 30 to 45 in good health and CMV-seropositive. CDR3 DNA: TGTGCCAGCAGTGAATTCGGGAATCAGCCCCAGCATTTT. Amino acid sequence: CASSEFGNQPQHF.